Below, one TCR beta chain is given with its context. Its matching antigen is unknown. PCR employed 60 Vbeta and 13 Jbeta primers. Using immunoSEQ multiplex PCR, the repertoire was profiled, and TCRdb retains in-frame clones only, with some absent. Found here are about 170,000 clones, more than 80% of them singletons; the top ten hold less than 2.5%. This sample stems from a study of cytomegalovirus exposure and HLA in healthy donors. Broader study findings: Another analysis was done later, and it associated approximately 15,000 TCR beta sequences with HLA alleles at 0.05 false discovery rate.

The CDR3 has 14 residues. V gave up 7 bases and J gave up 5 bases, with 15 bases separating them. The germline gives CDR1 MNHNY, CDR2 SVGAGI (reference sequence). The chain recombines TRBV6-6 with TRBJ2-1, with D possibly TRBD2 on 6 matching bases. Sequencing input: PBMCs. The TCR sequence derives from a male donor in good health and CMV-seronegative. CDR3 in amino acids: CASTPGTANNEQFF. CDR3 in DNA: TGTGCCAGCACCCCCGGGACTGCCAACAATGAGCAGTTCTTC.